The 10 T cell receptor beta chains below were found in one sample sequenced in a study of shared clonotypes between healthy human individuals (TCRdb year 2020). The protocol used for the library was the immunoSEQ multiplex PCR assay. TCRdb limited this immuneACCESS table to in-frame rearrangements with V and J called. A share of clones is missing; checked studies link under half to unresolved V genes, and the rest is unexplained. The sample table shows under 1,900,000 clones, and approximately 98.5% are seen once. Of the sample, approximately 0.38% falls within the top ten clones. The sample comprised naive CD4+ T cells sorted from blood. Sample cell subset or site, as interpreted from the label and publication: CD45RA+ positively selected. Receptor source: a young man in good health.

The CDR3: CASSLWAERSYNEQFF. The CDR3 DNA sequence: TGTGCCAGCAGTTTATGGGCGGAACGCTCCTACAATGAGCAGTTCTTC. This chain connects TRBV28 to TRBJ2-1; no clear D gene. This CDR3 is 16 amino acids long. V lost 0 bases to trimming and J lost 0 bases, with 9 bases between them. Germline CDR1 is MDHEN and CDR2 is SYDVKM.

CDR3 region: CASSLRSGNQPQHF. CDR3 in DNA: TGTGCCAGCAGCTTACGCAGCGGTAATCAGCCCCAGCATTTT. The chain is built from TRBV11-2 and TRBJ1-5; D gene uncertain. This CDR3 is 14 amino acids long. The ends were cut back, 2 bases at V and 4 bases at J, with 9 bases in the middle. From germline, CDR1 is SGHAT and CDR2 FQNNGV.

The chain is built from TRBV5-5 and TRBJ1-5, with D tentatively TRBD1 (6 bases). Germline V gene lookup returns CDR1 SGHKS and CDR2 YYEKEE (reference sequence). Trimming removed 0 bases at V and 7 bases at J, with 11 bases between. The CDR3 spans 14 residues. Here the CDR3 DNA reads TGTGCCAGCAGCTTGGAGTGGGGGGGCCAGCCCCAGCATTTT. It specifies CASSLEWGGQPQHF.

The chain has TRBV4-1 and TRBJ2-3, with D maybe TRBD1 (6 bases). V dropped 4 bases and J dropped 0 bases, with 14 bases sitting between them. Looked up from germline, CDR1 is MGHRA and CDR2 is YSYEKL. The CDR3 has 16 amino acids. In DNA form, the CDR3 reads TGCGCCAGCAGCCCGACAGGACACACAAGCACAGATACGCAGTATTTT. It is translated as CASSPTGHTSTDTQYF.

This chain links TRBV30 with TRBJ1-2; unclear D gene. Between the trimmed V and J ends, which lost 6 bases and 5 bases, there was a span of 13 bases. This CDR3 spans 12 amino acids. In germline, CDR1 is GTSNPN, CDR2 SVGIG (reference sequence). The CDR3 nucleotides are TGTGCCTGCACACACCTCTTGTATGGCTACACCTTC. It yields the protein CACTHLLYGYTF.

As regards this clone: Other DNA sequences from this sample encode an identical CDR3 as well. The chain is built from TRBV9 and TRBJ2-7, with a tentative D call TRBD2 (5 bases). Germline CDR1 SGDLS, CDR2 YYNGEE. Trimming cost V 0 bases and J 2 bases, with 9 bases left between them. The CDR3 is made up of 14 amino acids. In DNA form, the CDR3 reads TGTGCCAGCAGCGTAGATCTGGGAGCCTACGAGCAGTACTTC. Amino acid sequence: CASSVDLGAYEQYF.

The V call is TRBV5-1, the J call TRBJ2-2; possible D gene TRBD1, 6 bases. The germline V gene encodes CDR1 SGHRS and CDR2 YFSETQ. V shed 4 bases and J shed 4 bases, with 11 bases lying between them. The CDR3 covers 14 residues. The CDR3 loop reads CASSLPGATGELFF. The CDR3 bases are TGCGCCAGCAGCCTTCCAGGGGCCACCGGGGAGCTGTTTTTT.

The chain is built from TRBV29-1 and TRBJ2-2; D is ambiguous. The CDR3 loop spans 14 amino acids. Germline CDR1 and CDR2: SQVTM and ANQGSEA. Trimming pared 5 bases from V and 1 base from J, leaving 11 bases between. The DNA of the CDR3 is TGCAGCGTTTTGGGTTCACTGAACACCGGGGAGCTGTTTTTT. This sequence encodes CSVLGSLNTGELFF.

The chain recombines TRBV25-1 with TRBJ1-1, with D perhaps TRBD1 (5 bases). The length of the CDR3 is 14 residues. The V end was cut by 1 base, the J end by 4 bases, with 10 bases between. From germline, CDR1 is MGHDK and CDR2 SYGVNS. Here the CDR3 DNA reads TGTGCCAGCAGTGAATTCTGGGGGACCACTGAAGCTTTCTTT. It translates to CASSEFWGTTEAFF.

The chain is built from TRBV7-6 and TRBJ2-1; 9 bases align to TRBD2. The germline V gene encodes CDR1 SGHVS and CDR2 FNYEAQ. This CDR3 has 18 residues. The V segment lost 1 base and the J segment 1 base; nucleotides outside the gene matches: 8. CDR3 DNA: TGTGCCAGCAGCTTAGTAATAGCGGGAGAATTTTCCTACAATGAGCAGTTCTTC. This translates into CASSLVIAGEFSYNEQFF.